These 15 T cell receptor beta chains share one sample of origin, sequenced in a study of cytomegalovirus exposure and HLA in healthy donors. The primer mix had 60 Vbeta and 13 Jbeta primers. Clones were sequenced by immunoSEQ multiplex PCR, and TCRdb holds only the in-frame ones, with some missing. Among approximately 150,000 clones listed, 68% were seen once. The sample consisted of PBMCs. All receptors derive from a woman in her 40s in good health and CMV-seropositive.

This chain links TRBV5-4 with TRBJ1-3; D is ambiguous. This CDR3 comprises 16 residues. Germline CDR1 reads SGHNT; CDR2 reads YYREEE (reference sequence). The germline V and J ends were trimmed by 4 bases and 0 bases, with 14 bases remaining between them. CDR3 in amino acids: CASSRAGISSGNTIYF. Written as DNA, the CDR3 is TGTGCCAGCAGCCGCGCGGGGATCAGCTCTGGAAACACCATATATTTT.

V gene TRBV9 combines with J gene TRBJ2-7, with TRBD1 identical over 9 bases. J was trimmed by 2 bases and V by 0 bases; bases with no gene match: 6. The CDR3 is 16 amino acids. Germline V CDR1 and CDR2: SGDLS, YYNGEE. As DNA, the CDR3 is TGTGCCAGCAGCGTAGCGGGACAGGGAGCCACCTACGAGCAGTACTTC. It yields the protein CASSVAGQGATYEQYF.

In nucleotides, the CDR3 is TGTGCCAGCAGCCCCACCGACAGCTCTGGGGCCAACGTCCTGACTTTC. Residues: CASSPTDSSGANVLTF. V is TRBV6-4 and J is TRBJ2-6; D may be TRBD1 (5 bases). V was pared by 6 bases and J by 0 bases, with 12 bases between. This CDR3 is built from 16 residues. The germline V gene has CDR1 MRHNA and CDR2 SNTAGT.

V and J are TRBV29-1 and TRBJ2-3; 10 nucleotides agree with TRBD1. With 7 bases clipped from V and 0 bases from J, the junction kept 13 bases outside the gene matches. Per germline, CDR1 SQVTM and CDR2 ANQGSEA. CDR3 length equals 17 residues. CDR3 sequence (DNA): TGCAGCGCCATTGGACAGGGGGTATATAGTAGCACAGATACGCAGTATTTT. It specifies CSAIGQGVYSSTDTQYF.

The table lists this clone with a few counts. This chain joins TRBV6-5 and TRBJ2-1, with D unresolved. Germline CDR1 and CDR2: MNHEY and SVGAGI. CDR3 length: 14 amino acids. V was trimmed by 8 bases and J by 5 bases, leaving 16 bases between them. In nucleotides, the CDR3 is TGTGCCAGCCGATACGAAGGAGCCAACAATGAGCAGTTCTTC. Amino acids: CASRYEGANNEQFF.

V is TRBV19 and J is TRBJ1-5, with D unresolved. V was cut by 5 bases and J by 5 bases, with 10 bases left in between. The CDR3 runs to 13 residues. Germline assignment: CDR1 LNHDA and CDR2 SQIVND (reference sequence). CDR3 nucleotide sequence: TGTGCCAGTAGTCGGCGGTTAGATCAGCCCCAGCATTTT. Its translation is CASSRRLDQPQHF.

The chain is built from TRBV15 and TRBJ2-7, with D maybe TRBD2 (6 bases). V was pared by 7 bases and J by 6 bases, with 13 bases between. Germline V CDR1 and CDR2: LNHNV, YYDKDF (reference sequence). This CDR3 contains 12 residues. CDR3 in amino acids: CATNRERGEQYF. DNA for the CDR3: TGTGCCACCAACCGGGAGAGAGGCGAGCAGTACTTC. Full variable domain (missing parts from reference TRBV15 and TRBJ2-7): DAMVIQNPRYQVTQFGKPVTLSCSQTLNHNVMYWYQQKSSQAPKLLFHYYDKDFNNEADTPDNFQSRRPNTSFCFLDIRSPGLGDTAMYLCATNRERGEQYFGPGTRLTVT.

This chain joins TRBV2 and TRBJ2-6; possibly TRBD2 for D (6 bases). V was shortened by 2 bases and J by 4 bases, with 12 bases between the two germline ends. CDR1 is SNHLY and CDR2 is FYNNEI in the germline V gene. The CDR3 contains 16 residues. This chain's CDR3 is CASSERGAGGANVLTF. The DNA of the CDR3 is TGTGCCAGCAGTGAAAGAGGGGCGGGGGGGGCCAACGTCCTGACTTTC.

This clone was seen a handful of times. V is TRBV7-2 and J is TRBJ2-6, with D tentatively TRBD1 (6 bases). This CDR3 spans 15 amino acids. Germline CDR1 is SGHTA and CDR2 is FQGNSA. With 4 bases removed from V and 0 bases from J, the gap between germline ends came to 7 bases. DNA of the CDR3: TGTGCCAGCAGCTACAGGGACTCTGGGGCCAACGTCCTGACTTTC. Translated: CASSYRDSGANVLTF.

Note on this clone: The germline gene is not matched at one end of the junction; a read error may be the cause. V is TRBV13 and J is TRBJ2-1, with 7 bases matching TRBD2. This CDR3 has 16 residues. Germline assignment: CDR1 PRHDT and CDR2 FYEKMQ (reference sequence). CDR3 region: CASSLGAGIFYNEQFF. The DNA for the CDR3 is TGTGCCAGCAGCCTAGGAGCGGGGATCTTCTACAATGAGCAGTTCTTC. The whole variable domain, filled in from reference TRBV13 and TRBJ2-1, reads AAGVIQSPRHLIKEKRETATLKCYPIPRHDTVYWYQQGPGQDPQFLISFYEKMQSDKGSIPDRFSAQQFSDYHSELNMSSLELGDSALYFCASSLGAGIFYNEQFFGPGTRLTVL.

This chain connects TRBV25-1 to TRBJ1-2; 7 bases agree with TRBD1. Germline trimming cut 4 bases from V and 6 bases from J; bases unmatched to any gene: 5. Germline V lookup: CDR1 MGHDK, CDR2 SYGVNS. This CDR3 is built from 13 residues. The CDR3 region is CASSADREDGYTF. CDR3 bases: TGTGCCAGCAGTGCCGACAGGGAGGATGGCTACACCTTC.

The chain couples TRBV7-2 to TRBJ2-3, with D maybe TRBD2 (6 bases). The CDR3 runs to 14 residues. The germline V and J ends were trimmed by 6 bases and 0 bases, with 10 bases remaining between them. Germline V gene lookup returns CDR1 SGHTA and CDR2 FQGNSA. The CDR3 DNA is TGTGCCAGCAGTAGCGGTGTTAGCACAGATACGCAGTATTTT. It yields the protein CASSSGVSTDTQYF.

The V and J genes are TRBV29-1 and TRBJ2-5, with TRBD2 matching 9 bases. The CDR3 runs to 14 residues. CDR1 is SQVTM, CDR2 ANQGSEA, per germline. With 8 bases clipped from V and 0 bases from J, the junction kept 7 bases outside the gene matches. As DNA, the CDR3 is TGCAGCACCCTAAGGACTAGCGACCAAGAGACCCAGTACTTC. Residues: CSTLRTSDQETQYF.

This clone has only a few counts. V is TRBV5-4 and J is TRBJ2-7; perhaps TRBD1 as D (6 bases). Germline-derived CDR1 and CDR2 are SGHNT and YYREEE (reference sequence). The ends were cut back, 0 bases at V and 5 bases at J, with 12 bases in the middle. This CDR3 is 14 amino acids long. The CDR3 sequence is CASSLDRVDNEQYF. The CDR3 DNA reads TGTGCCAGCAGCTTGGACAGGGTGGACAACGAGCAGTACTTC.

This clone has more than one count but fewer than ten. The rearrangement uses TRBV5-6 and TRBJ1-1; D unresolved. Trimming took off 2 bases at V and 7 bases at J, with 12 bases between the two ends. This CDR3 has 13 residues. The V gene's germline CDR1 is SGHDT and CDR2 YYEEEE. Here the CDR3 DNA reads TGTGCCAGCAGCTTCTGGCAGATCCATGAAGCTTTCTTT. This codes for CASSFWQIHEAFF.